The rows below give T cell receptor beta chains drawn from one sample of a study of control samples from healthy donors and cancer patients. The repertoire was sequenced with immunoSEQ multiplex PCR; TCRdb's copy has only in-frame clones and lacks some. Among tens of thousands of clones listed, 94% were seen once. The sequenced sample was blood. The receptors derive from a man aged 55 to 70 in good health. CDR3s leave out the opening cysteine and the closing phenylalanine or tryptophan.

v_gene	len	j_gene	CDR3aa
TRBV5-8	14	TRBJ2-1	ASSSLLADSYNEQF
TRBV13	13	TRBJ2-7	ASSSISGSAYEQY
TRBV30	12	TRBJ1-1	AWTRGLGDTEAF
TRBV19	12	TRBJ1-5	ASSIKGAGQPQH
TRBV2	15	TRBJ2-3	ASRGTSGPTSTDTQY
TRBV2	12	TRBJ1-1	ASSGTGGETEAF
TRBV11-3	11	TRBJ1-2	ASSLDAPGGYT
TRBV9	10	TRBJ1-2	ASSPPRENYT
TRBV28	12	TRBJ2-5	ASSPTLTQETQY
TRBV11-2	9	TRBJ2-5	ASSLGETQY
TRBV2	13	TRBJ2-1	ATLRAPSSYNEQF
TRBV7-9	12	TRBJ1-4	ASSLAKGDEKLF
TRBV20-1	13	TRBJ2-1	SASPPGLARNEQF
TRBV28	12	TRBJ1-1	ASRDSGLDTEAF
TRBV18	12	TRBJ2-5	ASSPLRGLETQY
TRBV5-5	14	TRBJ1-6	ASSLGSGLSNSPLH
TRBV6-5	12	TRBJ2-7	ASGTSGIPYEQY
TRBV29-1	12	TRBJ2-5	SVRNRGRWETQY
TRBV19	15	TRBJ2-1	ASTGFMGTATYNEQF
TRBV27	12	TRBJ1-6	ASRSQGQNSPLH
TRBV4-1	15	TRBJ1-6	ASSQDLRTGYNSPLH
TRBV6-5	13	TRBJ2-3	ASTEGIGRGDTQY
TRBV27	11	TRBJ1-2	ASSLQGAGGYT
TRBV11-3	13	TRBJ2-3	ASSLVLGSTDTQY
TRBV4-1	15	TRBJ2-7	ASSLIDRTVIHPEQY
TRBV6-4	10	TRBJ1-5	ASMGAWQPQH
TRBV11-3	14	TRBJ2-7	ASSLGGGQGLYEQY
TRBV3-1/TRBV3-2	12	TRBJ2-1	ASSQGVSYNEQF
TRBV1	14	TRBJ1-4	TSSQGLRRTNEKLF
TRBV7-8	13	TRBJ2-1	ASSLLGQGAGEQF
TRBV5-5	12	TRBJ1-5	ASSGTSSYQPQH
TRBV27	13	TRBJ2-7	ASSLFGTAPYEQY
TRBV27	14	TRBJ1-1	ASSVISDPGWTEAF
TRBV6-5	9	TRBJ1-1	ASSLYDEAF
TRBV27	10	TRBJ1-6	ASGQGGSPLH
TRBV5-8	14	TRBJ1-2	ASRTGSRPVRDGYT
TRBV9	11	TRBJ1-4	ASSDQVNEKLF
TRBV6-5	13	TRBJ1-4	ASGSGARVGEKLF
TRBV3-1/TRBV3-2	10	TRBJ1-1	ASSPRTQEAF
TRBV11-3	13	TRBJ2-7	ASRLGTGAVYEQY
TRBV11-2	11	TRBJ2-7	ASSPDRVYEQY
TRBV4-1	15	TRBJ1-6	ASSQVPGQGDNSPLH
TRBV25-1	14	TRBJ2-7	ASSEYRGADAYEQY
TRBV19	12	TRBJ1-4	ASSWKETNEKLF
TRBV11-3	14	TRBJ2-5	ASSLFGGGQRETQY
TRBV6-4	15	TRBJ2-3	ASSALAGGPSTDTQY
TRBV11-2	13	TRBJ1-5	ASSPGQGAIQPQH
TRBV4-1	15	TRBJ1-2	ASSQDRGKDWSYGYT
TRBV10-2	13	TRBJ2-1	ASRLGTSGRNEQF
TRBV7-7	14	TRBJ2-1	ASSLGPLSGYDEQF
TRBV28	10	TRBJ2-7	ASFSDSYEQY